Following are 8 T cell receptor beta chains from one sample sequenced in a study of tumor-infiltrating lymphocytes in localized non-small cell lung cancer. Profiled with immunoSEQ multiplex PCR; TCRdb holds only in-frame clones, not every one. The profile shows about 12,000 clones, 65% to 90% of them singletons. Sequencing was done on a sample of lung tumor tissue. The receptors stem from a human donor with non-small cell lung cancer.

The V call is TRBV19, the J call TRBJ1-5; maybe TRBD1 (6 bases). This CDR3 spans 13 amino acids. Germline assignment: CDR1 LNHDA and CDR2 SQIVND (reference sequence). Trimming took 6 bases from V and 9 from J, leaving 15 bases between them. CDR3 DNA: TGTGCCAGTAGCACCCCAGGGGAGGGGCCCCAGCATTTT. Protein product: CASSTPGEGPQHF.

This clone came up a few times. The V gene is TRBV20-1, the J gene TRBJ2-1; D ambiguous. Trimming pared 7 bases from V and 5 bases from J, leaving 3 bases between. Germline assignment: CDR1 DFQATT and CDR2 SNEGSKA (reference sequence). The CDR3 sequence is 9 residues long. The CDR3 loop is CSVNNEQFF. The CDR3 coding sequence is TGCAGTGTAAACAATGAGCAGTTCTTC.

The chain employs TRBV19 and TRBJ2-2, with D possibly TRBD2 on 5 matching bases. The CDR3 has 16 residues. Germline loops: CDR1 LNHDA, CDR2 SQIVND (reference sequence). V lost 6 bases to trimming and J lost 3 bases, with 17 bases between them. The chain's CDR3 is CASSPRGEMDTGELFF. The CDR3 coding sequence is TGTGCCAGTAGCCCCCGTGGGGAGATGGACACCGGGGAGCTGTTTTTT.

The V call is TRBV9, the J call TRBJ2-3, with 8 bases identical to TRBD2. Germline lookup yields CDR1 SGDLS and CDR2 YYNGEE. V lost 3 bases, J lost 3 bases, and 9 bases stayed unmatched. The CDR3 runs to 16 residues. DNA of the CDR3: TGTGCCAGCAGCGGAGGACTAGCAGGGCTGACAGATACGCAGTATTTT. The encoded protein is CASSGGLAGLTDTQYF.

This clone was picked up one time. The chain links TRBV19 to TRBJ2-2; D assignment may be TRBD1 or TRBD2 (7 bases each). Deletions cut 8 bases from V and 5 bases from J, with 21 bases between. The length of the CDR3 is 16 residues. Germline V CDR1 and CDR2: LNHDA, SQIVND (reference sequence). The CDR3 loop is CASSNPRQGLTGELFF. In DNA form, the CDR3 reads TGTGCCAGTTCTAACCCCCGACAGGGACTAACCGGGGAGCTGTTTTTT.

The chain carries TRBV6-1 and TRBJ1-4; 9 bases are a match to TRBD1. The CDR3 contains 16 residues. CDR1 and CDR2 (germline): MNHNS, SASEGT. Losses at the gene ends were 0 bases for V and 8 bases for J; bases not matched to a gene: 7. In nucleotides, the CDR3 is TGTGCCAGCAGTGAAGCCGGGGGGACAGGGCAGGAAAAACTGTTTTTT. Its translation is CASSEAGGTGQEKLFF.

The chain combines TRBV5-6 with TRBJ2-7, with TRBD2 identical over 7 bases. The V gene end was trimmed by 3 bases and the J gene end by 5 bases; junction bases not matched to a gene: 8. The CDR3 spans 14 residues. CDR1 SGHDT and CDR2 YYEEEE come from the germline V gene. CDR3 amino acids: CASSSLGGIDEQYF. The DNA for the CDR3 is TGTGCCAGCAGCTCCCTGGGGGGGATTGACGAGCAGTACTTC.

The chain combines TRBV6-5 with TRBJ2-7; unclear D gene. The V end lost 6 bases, the J end lost 5 bases, and 14 bases lay between the germline ends. The CDR3 length is 13 residues. The V gene's germline CDR1 is MNHEY and CDR2 SVGAGI. The DNA of the CDR3 is TGTGCCAGCAGCCCGTTATCTTTCCACGAGCAGTACTTC. This encodes CASSPLSFHEQYF.